Shown below are 26 T cell receptor beta chains from a single sample sequenced in a study of type 1 regulatory T cells. For these TCRs, the target antigens are not known. MiXCR, run by TCRdb on the reads, gives a single entry per CDR3 protein. The sample lists fewer than 75,000 distinct CDR3 sequences, roughly half occurring once. The sample taken for sequencing was cultured non-Tr1 T cells, either the whole culture or a sorted T cell fraction (not recorded which). Receptor source: a human donor in good health.

This clonotype occurred a few times. The rearrangement links TRBV23-1 to TRBJ2-5, with a tentative D call TRBD1 (6 bases). TRBV23-1 is sorted into the ORF group, with uncertain function. Trimming pared 9 bases from V and 5 bases from J, leaving 10 bases between. This CDR3 is 11 amino acids long. The CDR3 sequence: CARQGSETQYF. In DNA, the CDR3 is TGCGCCAGACAGGGATCCGAGACCCAGTACTTC.

This chain uses TRBV7-9 with TRBJ1-4, with D perhaps matching TRBD1 (5 bases). The V end was cut by 7 bases, the J end by 3 bases, with 12 bases between. Germline values: CDR1 SEHNR, CDR2 FQNEAQ (reference sequence). CDR3 length: 14 amino acids. The CDR3 DNA reads as TGTGCCAGCACCGGGGACGGAGCTAATGAAAAACTGTTTTTT. As protein: CASTGDGANEKLFF. Full variable domain (remainder filled in from reference TRBV7-9 and TRBJ1-4): DTGVSQNPRHKITKRGQNVTFRCDPISEHNRLYWYRQTLGQGPEFLTYFQNEAQLEKSRLLSDRFSAERPKGSFSTLEIQRTEQGDSAMYLCASTGDGANEKLFFGSGTQLSVL.

The chain carries TRBV7-2 and TRBJ1-1; D is ambiguous. V dropped 0 bases and J dropped 0 bases, with 8 bases sitting between them. The length of the CDR3 is 15 residues. CDR1 is SGHTA and CDR2 is FQGNSA in the germline V gene. For the CDR3, the DNA is TGTGCCAGCAGCTTAGCGAGAGCGCTGAACACTGAAGCTTTCTTT. It specifies CASSLARALNTEAFF.

The V and J genes are TRBV5-1 and TRBJ2-2, with D perhaps matching TRBD1 (5 bases). The CDR3 contains 14 residues. V was cut by 2 bases and J by 4 bases, with 9 bases left in between. CDR1 and CDR2 (germline): SGHRS, YFSETQ. In DNA form, the CDR3 reads TGCGCCAGCAGCTTACAGGCGGCCACCGGGGAGCTGTTTTTT. Its protein product is CASSLQAATGELFF.

The chain employs TRBV12-3 or TRBV12-4 and TRBJ1-2; unclear D gene. The germline V and J ends were trimmed by 5 bases and 4 bases, with 14 bases remaining between them. The CDR3 contains 14 residues. CDR3 sequence (DNA): TGTGCCAGCAGTCAAGGACGGCGGGGCTATGGCTACACCTTC. Translating gives CASSQGRRGYGYTF.

V gene TRBV7-2 combines with J gene TRBJ2-7; 7 positions match TRBD2. This CDR3 has 14 amino acids. V lost 3 bases, J lost 2 bases, and 4 bases stayed unmatched. Germline CDR1 SGHTA, CDR2 FQGNSA. CDR3 DNA sequence: TGTGCCAGCAGCTTCCCAGCGGGGCCCTACGAGCAGTACTTC. As protein: CASSFPAGPYEQYF.

This clonotype turned up a few times. V gene TRBV12-3 or TRBV12-4 combines with J gene TRBJ2-3, with D perhaps TRBD1 or TRBD2 (5 bases each). Trimming pared 6 bases from V and 5 bases from J, leaving 12 bases between. The CDR3 has 13 residues. In nucleotides, the CDR3 is TGTGCCAGCAGGGGGACGGGTGGAGATACGCAGTATTTT. Its protein product is CASRGTGGDTQYF.

The chain carries TRBV9 and TRBJ2-7, with D perhaps being TRBD1 or TRBD2 (7 bases each). Looked up from germline, CDR1 is SGDLS and CDR2 is YYNGEE. The V gene lost 0 bases and the J gene lost 3 bases, with 13 bases spanning the gap. CDR3 length equals 15 residues. CDR3 sequence (DNA): TGTGCCAGCAGCGTAGACCCAGGGGGGGTCTACGAGCAGTACTTC. Amino acid sequence: CASSVDPGGVYEQYF.

This chain uses TRBV4-2 with TRBJ2-2, with D possibly being TRBD1 (6 bases). The CDR3 is 15 amino acids. In germline, CDR1 is LGHNA, CDR2 YNFKEQ. Trimming shortened V by 7 bases and J by 1 base, and 13 bases separated the two germline ends. Here the CDR3 DNA reads TGTGCCAGCAAACTGGGCAGGGGGAACACCGGGGAGCTGTTTTTT. Translation gives CASKLGRGNTGELFF.

The chain employs TRBV7-2 and TRBJ2-5; 11 bases line up with TRBD2. The junction had 11 bases not matched to a gene; V was cut back by 1 base and J by 4 bases. The germline V gene has CDR1 SGHTA and CDR2 FQGNSA. CDR3 length: 18 amino acids. The CDR3 coding sequence is TGTGCCAGCAGCTTAGGCACTAGCGGGGGAACAGGAAGAGAGACCCAGTACTTC. It specifies CASSLGTSGGTGRETQYF. The whole variable domain, remainder taken from reference TRBV7-2 and TRBJ2-5, is GAGVSQSPSNKVTEKGKDVELRCDPISGHTALYWYRQSLGQGLEFLIYFQGNSAPDKSGLPSDRFSAERTGGSVSTLTIQRTQQEDSAVYLCASSLGTSGGTGRETQYFGPGTRLLVL.

The genes are TRBV12-3 or TRBV12-4 and TRBJ1-5; TRBD1 aligns across 8 bases. Trimming removed 5 bases from V and 6 bases from J; junction bases left unmatched: 6. The CDR3 length is 14 residues. Here the CDR3 reads CASSPGQGRQPQHF. CDR3 DNA sequence: TGTGCCAGCAGTCCTGGACAGGGACGTCAGCCCCAGCATTTT.

The chain has TRBV7-8 and TRBJ2-4; D not certain. The CDR3 has 15 residues. CDR1 SGHVS and CDR2 FQNEAQ come from the germline V gene. V lost 5 bases and J 2 bases, leaving 13 bases between the germline ends. Here the CDR3 reads CASSPSWETKNIQYF. The CDR3 nucleotides read TGTGCCAGCAGCCCAAGTTGGGAAACCAAAAACATTCAGTACTTC.

This clonotype has only a few counts. Mismatch with germline at one junction end may stem from a read error. The V gene is TRBV27, the J gene TRBJ1-2; TRBD1 matches 10 bases. CDR1 MNHEY and CDR2 SMNVEV come from the germline V gene (reference sequence). The CDR3 has 14 residues. CDR3 DNA sequence: TGTGCCAGCAGTCTAGCCGGACAGGGGGGTGCGTGGGCCTTC. Translation gives CASSLAGQGGAWAF.

The chain carries TRBV12-3 or TRBV12-4 and TRBJ1-1; possible D gene TRBD1, 5 bases. The CDR3 consists of 15 residues. Trimming cost V 5 bases and J 5 bases, with 18 bases left between them. CDR3 sequence reads: CASSHQGVVWTEAFF. The CDR3, as DNA: TGTGCCAGCAGTCACCAAGGGGTTGTTTGGACTGAAGCTTTCTTT.

This clonotype occurred a few times. The chain employs TRBV5-1 and TRBJ2-1; TRBD2 matches 14 bases. Trimming at V came to 3 bases and at J to 0 bases, leaving 5 bases not matched to a gene. The germline gives CDR1 SGHRS, CDR2 YFSETQ. The CDR3 sequence is 18 residues long. The CDR3 nucleotides read TGCGCCAGCAGCTCGATGACTAGCGGGGGGGCCTCCTACAATGAGCAGTTCTTC. Its translation: CASSSMTSGGASYNEQFF. Complete variable domain (other parts from reference TRBV5-1 and TRBJ2-1): KAGVTQTPRYLIKTRGQQVTLSCSPISGHRSVSWYQQTPGQGLQFLFEYFSETQRNKGNFPGRFSGRQFSNSRSEMNVSTLELGDSALYLCASSSMTSGGASYNEQFFGPGTRLTVL.

The V and J genes are TRBV27 and TRBJ1-4; D not resolved. Germline V gives CDR1 MNHEY, CDR2 SMNVEV (reference sequence). The V end was cut by 5 bases, the J end by 8 bases, with 9 bases between. CDR3 length: 12 residues. The CDR3: CASSTVGEKLFF. DNA of the CDR3: TGTGCCAGCAGTACCGTAGGGGAAAAACTGTTTTTT.

The chain carries TRBV6-5 and TRBJ1-1; D gene uncertain. CDR1 and CDR2 from the germline V gene are MNHEY and SVGAGI. CDR3 length: 13 amino acids. The V end was cut by 5 bases, the J end by 0 bases, with 7 bases between. CDR3 in amino acids: CASSTVVNTEAFF. For the CDR3, the DNA is TGTGCCAGCAGTACAGTGGTGAACACTGAAGCTTTCTTT.

The chain has TRBV5-1 and TRBJ2-7; D is perhaps TRBD1 (5 bases). The CDR3 is 15 amino acids. With 2 bases removed from V and 4 bases from J, the gap between germline ends came to 16 bases. CDR1 is SGHRS and CDR2 is YFSETQ in the germline V gene. CDR3 bases: TGCGCCAGCAGCTTAACGGCAGGGTACTTGTACGAGCAGTACTTC. Translation: CASSLTAGYLYEQYF.

This clonotype occurred many times. The chain is built from TRBV4-1 and TRBJ1-2; no reliable D call. Germline CDR1 MGHRA, CDR2 YSYEKL. CDR3 length equals 17 residues. V was clipped by 9 bases and J by 1 base, with 24 bases between them. Written as DNA, the CDR3 is TGCGCCAGAGAGACATCGGTGGGGAGAGAACATAACTATGGCTACACCTTC. It encodes CARETSVGREHNYGYTF.

A remark on this clonotype: This may stem from a read error, because a much larger clone lies one nucleotide away. The chain couples TRBV20-1 to TRBJ1-5; tentatively, D is TRBD1 (5 bases). Germline V gives CDR1 DFQATT, CDR2 SNEGSKA (reference sequence). The CDR3 is 14 residues long. CDR3 region: CSAREDDGAQPQRF. Written as DNA, the CDR3 is TGCAGTGCTAGAGAGGACGACGGGGCTCAGCCCCAGCGTTTT.

The V call is TRBV4-2, the J call TRBJ2-7; a possible D gene is TRBD2 (7 bases). V was clipped by 1 base and J by 4 bases, with 11 bases between them. The germline gives CDR1 LGHNA, CDR2 YNFKEQ. The CDR3 loop spans 14 amino acids. This CDR3 is CASSQARGAYEQYF. The CDR3 bases are TGTGCCAGCAGCCAAGCACGGGGGGCGTACGAGCAGTACTTC.

The CDR3 bases are TGTGCCAGCAGCCCAGGGACACGGTCCTATAATTCACCCCTCCACTTT. The encoded protein is CASSPGTRSYNSPLHF. The genes are TRBV9 and TRBJ1-6; TRBD1 might be the D (6 bases). CDR1 and CDR2 from the germline V gene are SGDLS and YYNGEE. Trimming pared 4 bases from V and 1 base from J, leaving 12 bases between. This CDR3 comprises 16 residues.

The CDR3 region is CASSTTRGQGNQPQHF. The CDR3 bases are TGTGCCAGCAGTACCACCCGGGGGCAAGGCAATCAGCCCCAGCATTTT. This chain uses TRBV7-9 with TRBJ1-5; perhaps TRBD1 as D (6 bases). Looked up from germline, CDR1 is SEHNR and CDR2 is FQNEAQ (reference sequence). Trimming took 6 bases from V and 2 from J, leaving 17 bases between them. CDR3 length: 16 residues.

In its sample, this clonotype was seen a few times. The chain links TRBV14 to TRBJ2-2, with TRBD1 matching 7 bases. This CDR3 contains 17 residues. Germline-derived CDR1 and CDR2 are SGHDN and FVKESK. Trimming removed 0 bases from V and 3 bases from J; junction bases left unmatched: 7. CDR3 DNA: TGTGCCAGCAGCCAAGATAAAATACAGGGGTACACCGGGGAGCTGTTTTTT. Protein product: CASSQDKIQGYTGELFF.

The V call is TRBV12-3 or TRBV12-4, the J call TRBJ2-7, with TRBD1 matching over 9 bases. This CDR3 is built from 15 residues. Trimming took 3 bases from V and 1 from J; bases not matched to a gene: 4. CDR3 protein: CASSFGGTGSYEQYF. The DNA of the CDR3 is TGTGCCAGCAGTTTTGGGGGGACAGGGTCCTACGAGCAGTACTTC.

The chain links TRBV4-1 to TRBJ2-3; 7 bases are shared with TRBD1. The length of the CDR3 is 15 residues. Germline V gene lookup returns CDR1 MGHRA and CDR2 YSYEKL. Germline trimming cut 4 bases from V and 4 bases from J; bases unmatched to any gene: 8. CDR3 in amino acids: CASSPGQVGADTQYF. CDR3 DNA sequence: TGCGCCAGCAGCCCTGGACAGGTCGGGGCAGATACGCAGTATTTT.